This T cell receptor (beta chain) is from a study of blood T cell repertoires in COVID-19. In the study overall: The United States, Italy and Spain were the sources of the acute and convalescent COVID-19 samples. The cDNA or gDNA used as material had been derived from T cells, B-cell-depleted T cells, or PBMCs.

Per the germline V gene, CDR1 is SGHRS and CDR2 is YFSETQ. Trimming stripped 5 bases from V and 1 base from J, with 15 bases between. This CDR3 region has 15 residues. Original handling: How many nucleated cells were present was estimated from reference gene primer amplification. This table comes from immunoSEQ multiplex PCR, and its TCRdb copy is limited to in-frame clones, with some not included. V and J calls and clone size are given by that table; D and trimming were obtained from the DNA. Of 250,000 to 300,000 clones in the sample, approximately 85% are singletons; the top ten hold 9.5% to 11%. The clonotype originates from an older woman with acute or convalescent COVID-19. Sequenced sample: peripheral blood. This chain connects TRBV5-1 to TRBJ1-1; D is possibly TRBD1 (5 bases). CDR3 region: CASSDSLNPNTEAFF. The CDR3 DNA is TGCGCCAGCAGTGACAGTCTTAACCCGAACACTGAAGCTTTCTTT.